Listed below are T cell receptor beta chains from one sample, sequenced in a study of blood T cells in healthy people across ages. TCRdb called the 5' RACE reads again in MiXCR, with one record for every CDR3 protein. The table has roughly 500,000 distinct CDR3 sequences, around 24% seen once. This sample also appeared in a second study, on T cells of mothers and their children.

Sequenced sample: blood. The receptors were gathered from a boy younger than 18 in good health. CDR3s include the opening cysteine and the closing phenylalanine or tryptophan. A D gene is named only where the DNA matches it firmly. Clone size, where shown, is once, few, many, or a class for clones that have expanded.

D gene	CDR3 length	V gene	J gene	clone size	CDR3 DNA	CDR3 protein
-	13	TRBV30	TRBJ1-5	-	TGTGCCTGGAGTGGCAGGGAGACTCAGCCCCAGCATTTT	CAWSGRETQPQHF
TRBD1	16	TRBV6-1	TRBJ1-2	few	TGTGCCAGCAGTACATCGGGGACAGGGGGCTTGAATGGCTACACCTTC	CASSTSGTGGLNGYTF
TRBD2	16	TRBV20-1	TRBJ2-2	few	TGCAGTGCTAGTGGACTAGCGGGGATGACCAACCGGGGGCTGTTTTTT	CSASGLAGMTNRGLFF
-	15	TRBV27	TRBJ1-2	few	TGTGCCAGCGCATCTAGATCGATTGCTAACTATGGCTACACCTTC	CASASRSIANYGYTF
-	16	TRBV4-3	TRBJ2-1	few	TGCGCCAGCAGCCTAATGACGGCACTAGGGACGGATGAGCAGTTCTTC	CASSLMTALGTDEQFF
-	15	TRBV7-3	TRBJ2-2	few	TGTGCCAGCAGCTTAATGCCCGGGACCACCGGGGAGCTGTTTTTT	CASSLMPGTTGELFF
-	15	TRBV7-8	TRBJ2-5	few	TGTGCCAGCAGCCCGCACTCAGGGGCGGGTGAGACCCAGTACTTC	CASSPHSGAGETQYF
TRBD2	14	TRBV20-1	TRBJ2-1	-	TGCAGTGCTGATAGCGGGGGCTCCTACAATGAGCAGTTCTTC	CSADSGGSYNEQFF
TRBD1	14	TRBV28	TRBJ1-5	few	TGTGCCAGCGATGGGCCGACAGGGGAGCAGCCCCAGCATTTT	CASDGPTGEQPQHF
-	14	TRBV28	TRBJ2-2	many	TGTGCCAGCAGTCCGGACCCCAGGGGCGGGGAGCTGTTTTTT	CASSPDPRGGELFF